These 5 T cell receptor beta chains were sequenced from one sample in a study of OX40 agonist ivuxolimab in advanced cancers. Profiling relied on immunoSEQ multiplex PCR, and the TCRdb table lists in-frame clones only, not all of them. In the table there are 35,000 to 50,000 clones, 88% of which are singletons. The sequenced sample was CD4+ or CD8+ T cells sorted from blood, obtained in a trial of the OX40 agonist ivuxolimab. Receptors were obtained from an adult with an advanced solid tumor such as melanoma, head and neck, liver or kidney cancer.

A remark on this clone: Different DNA sequences within this sample yield the same CDR3. V usage is TRBV6-5 and J usage is TRBJ2-5, with unresolved D. Looked up from germline, CDR1 is MNHEY and CDR2 is SVGAGI. This CDR3 has 11 residues. Deletions cut 6 bases from V and 4 bases from J, with 6 bases between. CDR3 loop: CASRSGETQYF. The CDR3 region has the DNA TGTGCCAGCAGGTCTGGAGAGACCCAGTACTTC.

The V and J genes are TRBV6-5 and TRBJ2-7; 8 bases match TRBD1. CDR3 length: 12 amino acids. V gave up 5 bases and J gave up 5 bases; unmatched junction bases: 2. Germline-derived CDR1 and CDR2 are MNHEY and SVGAGI. The CDR3 loop is CASSPDRDEQYF. CDR3 in DNA: TGTGCCAGCAGTCCGGACAGGGACGAGCAGTACTTC.

The chain uses TRBV4-3 and TRBJ2-2; D gene uncertain. CDR3 size: 12 residues. The V and J ends lost 4 bases and 7 bases respectively, with 7 bases between them. The germline V gene has CDR1 LGHNA and CDR2 YSLEER. CDR3 sequence reads: CASSPTIGELFF. Written as DNA, the CDR3 is TGCGCCAGCAGCCCTACAATCGGGGAGCTGTTTTTT.

This rearrangement joins TRBV7-8 to TRBJ1-6, with 10 bases aligning to TRBD1. In germline, CDR1 is SGHVS, CDR2 FQNEAQ. CDR3 length: 16 residues. V lost 4 bases and J lost 10; bases outside the gene matches: 10. CDR3 bases: TGTGCCAGCAGCTCGCCTGAATGGACAGGGGGATCACCCCTCCACTTT. It yields the protein CASSSPEWTGGSPLHF.

The rearrangement uses TRBV5-1 and TRBJ2-7; D uncertain. Per germline, CDR1 SGHRS and CDR2 YFSETQ. V was cut by 4 bases and J by 0 bases, with 14 bases left in between. The CDR3 is 15 residues long. The CDR3 spells CASSPVRAASYEQYF. In DNA, the CDR3 is TGCGCCAGCAGCCCCGTTAGGGCCGCCTCCTACGAGCAGTACTTC.